This TCR beta chain was sequenced for a study of Ad26.COV2.S vaccination and SARS-CoV-2 variants. Study summary: Participant was drawn from the COV1001 Ad26.COV2.S trial arm. Ad26.COV2.S was injected intramuscularly once or twice, 56 days apart.

The repertoire was sequenced with immunoSEQ multiplex PCR; TCRdb's copy has only in-frame clones and lacks some. The data show around 450,000 clones, 90% seen once. Treatment given: some 20 received Ad26.COV2.S at low or high dose, single or two shots; about 5 received placebo; per-sample allocation not given. Day 63 after the first injection of vaccine or placebo was the sampling time. CDR3 length: 13 residues. The germline V gene encodes CDR1 MRHNA and CDR2 SNTAGT. Germline trimming cut 4 bases from V and 6 bases from J; bases unmatched to any gene: 6. Specimen: peripheral blood, collected in a trial of Ad26.COV2.S vaccine versus placebo. This chain links TRBV6-4 with TRBJ2-7; 7 bases fit TRBD1. This TCR came from a person between 18 and 59 years old who received the Ad26.COV2.S COVID-19 vaccine or a placebo. CDR3 residues: CASSGRQGSEQYF. In nucleotides, the CDR3 is TGTGCCAGCAGTGGGAGACAGGGTTCCGAGCAGTACTTC.